Each of the 21 T cell receptor beta chains below was sequenced from the same sample in a study of Tregs in tolerant kidney transplant recipients. The table came from immunoSEQ multiplex PCR; TCRdb's copy has only in-frame clones and leaves some out. Seen in this sample are more than 30,000 clones; the ten most common clones hold approximately 15%. The sequencing used CD8+ T cells from blood, collected before the transplant. All receptors derive from a human donor who received a combined kidney and bone marrow transplant.

Here the CDR3 reads CASSQETSGITDTQYF. The sequenced part of the CDR3 DNA is TGTGCCAGCAGCCAAGAAACTAGCGGGATAACAGATACG. The chain links TRBV4-2 to TRBJ2-3, with 10 bases identical to TRBD2. The CDR3 extends 3 residues past the end of the read, so its final part is completed from the germline J gene. This CDR3 has 16 residues. Germline CDR1 and CDR2: LGHNA and YNFKEQ. J lost 3 bases, V lost 0 bases, and 3 bases had no gene match.

Regarding this clone: From the germline J gene comes the end of the CDR3, since the read stops 3 residues before it. The J gene is TRBJ1-1, the V gene TRBV19; D remains unclear. Germline V gives CDR1 LNHDA, CDR2 SQIVND (reference sequence). V was cut by 3 bases and J by 1 base, with 9 bases left in between. This CDR3 is 14 amino acids long. The CDR3 loop is CASSIGRANTEAFF. Incomplete CDR3 DNA: TGTGCCAGTAGTATTGGGCGGGCGAACACTGAA.

The CDR3 is CAWTSGTGEDTQYF. The part of the CDR3 DNA that was read is TGTGCCTGGACGTCCGGGACAGGGGAAGATACG. This chain links TRBV30 with TRBJ2-3, with 10 bases fitting TRBD1. The CDR3 end falls 3 residues outside the read, so it is completed with the germline J gene. In germline, CDR1 is GTSNPN, CDR2 SVGIG (reference sequence). V trimming: 4 bases; J trimming: 5 bases; junction bases outside the gene matches: 6. This CDR3 spans 14 amino acids.

In the case of this clone: The read terminates 3 residues before the CDR3 end, so the remaining end is supplied by the germline J gene. The V call is TRBV20-1, the J call TRBJ1-2, with TRBD1 matching over 7 bases. Germline assignment: CDR1 DFQATT and CDR2 SNEGSKA (reference sequence). The V gene end was trimmed by 0 bases and the J gene end by 2 bases; junction bases not matched to a gene: 12. This CDR3 contains 17 residues. The sequenced part of the CDR3 DNA is TGCAGTGCTAGAGAGCTGCCCCTCCAGACAGGGAACTATGGC. It encodes CSARELPLQTGNYG. The full CDR3 sequence reads CSARELPLQTGNYGYTF.

Notes on this clone: From the germline J gene comes the end of the CDR3, since the read stops 3 residues before it. The chain links TRBV5-1 to TRBJ1-1, with TRBD1 identical over 7 bases. Germline V gives CDR1 SGHRS, CDR2 YFSETQ. CDR3 size: 15 residues. V lost 2 bases and J lost 4; bases outside the gene matches: 8. The CDR3 is CASSFSEGAPTEAFF. The sequenced CDR3 bases are TGCGCCAGCAGCTTTTCGGAGGGGGCCCCCACTGAA.

The chain's CDR3 is CAWSVWGRNEQFF. The CDR3 bases that were read are TGTGCCTGGAGTGTATGGGGCAGGAATGAG. The J gene is TRBJ2-1, the V gene TRBV30; the D gene is possibly TRBD1 (5 bases). The read ends 3 residues early relative to the CDR3; the germline J gene fills the gap. CDR3 length: 13 residues. V lost 0 bases to trimming and J lost 7 bases, with 10 bases between them. Germline loops: CDR1 GTSNPN, CDR2 SVGIG (reference sequence).

A note on this clone: The read halts 3 residues ahead of the CDR3 end, with the missing end drawn from the germline J gene. The chain employs TRBV19 and TRBJ1-4; a weak D match, TRBD1 (6 bases). Trimming took off 3 bases at V and 8 bases at J, with 19 bases between the two ends. The length of the CDR3 is 16 residues. Germline V gene data show CDR1 as LNHDA and CDR2 as SQIVND (reference sequence). CDR3 amino acids: CASSISAGAPGEKLFF. CDR3 bases read: TGTGCCAGTAGTATCTCCGCGGGGGCGCCGGGGGAAAAA.

About this clone itself: The missing CDR3 end, 3 residues past where the read stops, is filled in from the germline J gene. The V gene is TRBV20-1, the J gene TRBJ2-7, with D perhaps matching TRBD2 (6 bases). Trimming cost V 5 bases and J 2 bases, with 13 bases left between them. The germline V gene has CDR1 DFQATT and CDR2 SNEGSKA (reference sequence). The CDR3 contains 13 residues. Incomplete CDR3 DNA: TGCAGTGCTCCCGGGACTGAGACCTACGAG. Amino acid sequence: CSAPGTETYE. The CDR3 reads in full as CSAPGTETYEQYF.

A remark on this clone: From the germline J gene comes the end of the CDR3, since the read stops 3 residues before it. J is TRBJ2-7 and V is TRBV2, with D perhaps matching TRBD2 (5 bases). Germline V gene data show CDR1 as SNHLY and CDR2 as FYNNEI. The V end was cut by 10 bases, the J end by 2 bases, with 15 bases between. The CDR3 contains 13 residues. The CDR3 is CAIEAGLTYEQYF. The covered CDR3 bases are TGTGCCATCGAAGCCGGACTGACCTACGAG.

Notes on this clone: The read ends 3 residues early relative to the CDR3; the germline J gene fills the gap. The chain employs TRBV5-6 and TRBJ1-5; weak D call: TRBD1 (6 bases). V was clipped by 2 bases and J by 7 bases, with 13 bases between them. The CDR3 has 14 amino acids. CDR1 and CDR2 (germline): SGHDT, YYEEEE. Partial CDR3 DNA: TGTGCCAGCAGCTTAGCAGGGGAGGAGCAGCCC. It is translated as CASSLAGEEQP. The complete CDR3 sequence is CASSLAGEEQPQHF.

As concerns this clone: The sequenced fragment ends 3 residues before the CDR3 boundary, so the rest is inferred from the germline J gene. This rearrangement joins TRBV4-1 to TRBJ1-1, with D possibly matching TRBD1 (6 bases). The germline V gene has CDR1 MGHRA and CDR2 YSYEKL. The CDR3 loop spans 14 amino acids. The V end was cut by 5 bases, the J end by 1 base, with 11 bases between. CDR3 DNA (partial): TGCGCCAGCAGCTATACAGGGTCGAACACTGAA. This gives the protein CASSYTGSNTE. The whole CDR3 region reads CASSYTGSNTEAFF.

Concerning this clone itself: The read terminates 3 residues before the CDR3 end, so the remaining end is supplied by the germline J gene. Other DNA sequences in the same sample also yield this CDR3. The gene calls are TRBV30 and TRBJ1-1, with 8 bases identical to TRBD1. Germline assignment: CDR1 GTSNPN and CDR2 SVGIG (reference sequence). Trimming took 4 bases from V and 0 from J; bases not matched to a gene: 4. This CDR3 is 14 amino acids long. This CDR3 reads CAWNLGQVNTEAFF. The sequenced CDR3 bases are TGTGCCTGGAATTTGGGACAGGTGAACACTGAA. The complete variable domain, with remaining parts taken from reference TRBV30 and TRBJ1-1, reads SQTIHQWPATLVQPVGSPLSLECTVEGTSNPNLYWYRQAAGRGLQLLFYSVGIGQISSEVPQNLSASRPQDRQFILSSKKLLLSDSGFYLCAWNLGQVNTEAFFGQGTRLTVV.

Comments on this clone: The CDR3 extends 3 residues past the end of the read, so its final part is completed from the germline J gene. This chain connects TRBV6-2 or TRBV6-3 to TRBJ2-7; 9 positions match TRBD1. Germline values: CDR1 MNHEY, CDR2 SVGEGT. The CDR3 runs to 14 residues. With V trimmed by 6 bases and J by 2 bases, 5 bases remained unmatched. The sequenced part of the CDR3 DNA is TGTGCCAGCAGGCCCGGGACAGGGCCCTACGAG. Protein product: CASRPGTGPYE. The CDR3 in its entirety is CASRPGTGPYEQYF.

The sequenced CDR3 bases are TGTGCCAGCAGCCACCCCCCAGGGCGCTTGTACACTGAA. Residues: CASSHPPGRLYTE. In full, the CDR3 reads CASSHPPGRLYTEAFF. The chain combines TRBV27 with TRBJ1-1, with TRBD1 as a possible D gene (5 bases). The sequence runs out 3 residues before the end of the CDR3; the remainder is reconstructed from the germline J gene. Deletions cut 6 bases from V and 3 bases from J, with 20 bases between. The CDR3 covers 16 residues. Germline CDR1 and CDR2: MNHEY and SMNVEV (reference sequence).

Turning to this clone: The CDR3 end lies 3 residues beyond the end of the read and is filled in from the germline J gene. This chain links TRBV7-9 with TRBJ1-5; D may be TRBD1 (5 bases). The CDR3 extends over 15 amino acids. Trimming removed 4 bases at V and 3 bases at J, with 13 bases between. The germline V gene has CDR1 SEHNR and CDR2 FQNEAQ (reference sequence). The CDR3 sequence: CASSSTDKLNQPQHF. The sequenced part of the CDR3 DNA is TGTGCCAGCAGCTCTACGGACAAACTCAATCAGCCC.

Comments on this clone: The read stops 3 residues short of the end of the CDR3; the missing end is completed from the germline J gene. This chain uses TRBV19 with TRBJ1-1; 11 bases map to TRBD1. The CDR3 has 14 residues. Germline assignment: CDR1 LNHDA and CDR2 SQIVND (reference sequence). The V segment lost 6 bases and the J segment 4 bases; nucleotides outside the gene matches: 4. The CDR3 DNA, read in part, is TGTGCCAGTAGGGGGGGGACAGGGGGCACTGAA. This codes for CASRGGTGGTE. The entire CDR3 protein is CASRGGTGGTEAFF.

With regard to this clone: Read data end 3 residues before the CDR3 end; the end is taken from the germline J gene. The J gene is TRBJ2-3, the V gene TRBV12-5; D assignment may be TRBD1 or TRBD2 (5 bases each). The CDR3 consists of 15 residues. In germline, CDR1 is LGHNT, CDR2 FRNRAP. V gave up 1 base and J gave up 3 bases, with 11 bases separating them. CDR3 bases read: TGTGCTAGTGGTTTGGGGCAGGGAGAGACAGATACG. Amino acids: CASGLGQGETDT. The CDR3 in its entirety is CASGLGQGETDTQYF.

A remark on this clone: The CDR3 end is not reached by the read, which stops 3 residues before it; the germline J gene fills it in. V usage is TRBV6-2 or TRBV6-3 and J usage is TRBJ1-2; TRBD1 is a possible D gene (5 bases). Germline CDR1 and CDR2: MNHEY and SVGEGT. Trimming shortened V by 2 bases and J by 4 bases, and 8 bases separated the two germline ends. CDR3 size: 13 residues. The CDR3 loop is CASSYDRVYGYTF. CDR3 DNA (partial): TGTGCCAGCAGTTACGACAGAGTCTATGGC.

A remark on this clone: The CDR3 goes on 3 residues after the read ends, and that part is filled in from the germline J gene. V and J are TRBV6-2 or TRBV6-3 and TRBJ2-2; no firm D call. CDR3 size: 12 residues. Germline V lookup: CDR1 MNHEY, CDR2 SVGEGT. V was shortened by 4 bases and J by 6 bases, with 6 bases between the two germline ends. The CDR3 bases that were read are TGTGCCAGCAGTTTAGATCCCGGGGAG. Translation: CASSLDPGE. The CDR3 in full is CASSLDPGELFF.

On this clone: The CDR3 goes on 3 residues after the read ends, and that part is filled in from the germline J gene. J is TRBJ2-3 and V is TRBV5-4; D is perhaps TRBD2 (5 bases). The ends were cut back, 2 bases at V and 5 bases at J, with 15 bases in the middle. The CDR3 has 15 amino acids. Germline lookup yields CDR1 SGHNT and CDR2 YYREEE (reference sequence). The CDR3 loop is CASSLSGSVVDTQYF. CDR3 DNA (partial): TGTGCCAGCAGCTTAAGCGGCAGCGTTGTAGATACG.

Regarding this clone: The CDR3 goes on 3 residues after the read ends, and that part is filled in from the germline J gene. This chain uses TRBV5-1 with TRBJ2-7; TRBD1 aligns across 12 bases. The V segment lost 2 bases and the J segment 6 bases; nucleotides outside the gene matches: 3. Per the germline V gene, CDR1 is SGHRS and CDR2 is YFSETQ. The CDR3 contains 14 residues. The CDR3 region is CASSFGTGGFEQYF. CDR3 DNA, as far as it was read: TGCGCCAGCAGCTTCGGGACAGGGGGCTTCGAG.